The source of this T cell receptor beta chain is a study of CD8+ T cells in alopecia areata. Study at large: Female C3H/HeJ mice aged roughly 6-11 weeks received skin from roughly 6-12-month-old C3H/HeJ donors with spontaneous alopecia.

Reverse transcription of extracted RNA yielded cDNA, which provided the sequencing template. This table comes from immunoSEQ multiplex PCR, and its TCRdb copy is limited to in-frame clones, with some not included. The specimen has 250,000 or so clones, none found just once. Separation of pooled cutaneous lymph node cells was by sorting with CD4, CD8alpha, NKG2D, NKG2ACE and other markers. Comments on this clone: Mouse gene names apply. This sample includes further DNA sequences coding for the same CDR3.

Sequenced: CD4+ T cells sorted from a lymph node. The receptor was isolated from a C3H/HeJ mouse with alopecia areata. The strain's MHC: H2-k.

CDR3 in amino acids: CASRDRNYEQYF. Partial CDR3 DNA: TGTGCCAGCAGGGACAGAAACTAT. The chain combines TRBV13-3 with TRBJ2-7, with a weak D call TRBD1 (6 bases). The DNA ends 4 residues before the CDR3 does, and the rest of the CDR3 is filled in from the germline J gene. The V gene's germline CDR1 is NNHDY and CDR2 SYVADS. V was trimmed by 5 bases and J by 3 bases, leaving 9 bases between them. The length of the CDR3 is 12 residues.